This TCR beta chain was profiled in a study of CD8 T cells in Susac syndrome. Study-wide background: Among the Susac syndrome patients who underwent sequencing, more than 5 had clinically active disease, while fewer than 10 of them were in remission.

A quantity of roughly 0.5 to 1 ug RNA underwent reverse transcription using random hexamers. TCRdb analysed the immunoSEQ multiplex PCR reads with MiXCR anew, one entry per CDR3 protein. The repertoire holds 100,000 to 150,000 distinct CDR3 sequences, more than 90% seen once, with approximately 0.22% in the top ten. This clonotype appeared a single time. The CDR3 consists of 19 residues. Germline trimming cut 3 bases from V and 6 bases from J; bases unmatched to any gene: 16. Input material: CD8+ T cells from PBMCs. The gene calls are TRBV12-3 or TRBV12-4 and TRBJ2-2; TRBD2 matches at 10 bases. This clonotype originated in a human donor with Susac syndrome. CDR3 in amino acids: CASSLSPWGISGGPGELFF. CDR3 bases: TGTGCCAGCAGTTTGAGCCCGTGGGGGATTAGCGGGGGGCCCGGGGAGCTGTTTTTT.